This section outlines one T cell receptor beta chain sequence together with its context. The record originates from a study of T cells in Graves' hyperthyroidism and ophthalmopathy. Researchers defined stable Graves' hyperthyroidism as no ophthalmopathy progression within 18 months. From germline, CDR1 is SGHDN and CDR2 FVKESK. Trimming at V came to 4 bases and at J to 1 base, leaving 8 bases not matched to a gene. The CDR3 is 16 amino acids. TCR beta CDR3 region amplification was performed from RNA transcripts. TCR CDR3 regions were first amplified by RT-PCR with HTBI primers. Using its own MiXCR run on the multiplex PCR reads, TCRdb lists one record per CDR3 protein. Seen here are roughly 740,000 distinct CDR3 sequences, 15% to 20% observed once, and the top ten hold approximately 8.4%.

The specimen was blood. This clonotype was obtained from a man younger than 30 with Graves' hyperthyroidism. The chain combines TRBV14 with TRBJ2-5; 8 positions agree with TRBD1. The CDR3 DNA reads TGTGCCAGCAGCCTCGGACAGGGAATTTTCCAAGAGACCCAGTACTTC. Translated: CASSLGQGIFQETQYF.